This paragraph reports one T cell receptor beta chain. Its antigen remains unidentified. Assay used: immunoSEQ multiplex PCR; TCRdb lists only in-frame clones, some missing. The sample holds some 1 million clones; 65% to 75% are singletons and the top ten take approximately 1.5%. The CDR3 runs 17 residues. Germline lookup yields CDR1 SGHDT and CDR2 YYEEEE. Trimming stripped 2 bases from V and 4 bases from J, with 19 bases between. The study enrolled healthy HIV-negative adults without recent acute infections or vaccinations as donors. Nashville, Tennessee was home to all donors, who were Caucasian adults. This sample is part of a study of shared clonotypes between healthy human individuals. The study, taken as a whole, reports: The sole specimen, blood, was sampled, and tissue repertoires likely differ. Expectations were that clonotype sharing among donors would be affected by sequencing depth.

The V and J genes are TRBV5-6 and TRBJ2-1; weak D call: TRBD2 (5 bases). This receptor was taken from a man between 18 and 29 years old in good health. The sample comprised memory CD4+ T cells sorted from blood. As to subset: CD45RA-negative fraction. CDR3 protein: CASSFGGVGMSYNEQFF. In nucleotides, the CDR3 is TGTGCCAGCAGCTTCGGAGGCGTGGGAATGTCTTACAATGAGCAGTTCTTC.